The source of this T cell receptor (beta chain) is a study of control samples from healthy donors and cancer patients. Clones were read by immunoSEQ multiplex PCR, and TCRdb kept only the in-frame ones, dropping some. The repertoire has roughly 150,000 clones, almost 90% of them found once; the top ten carry around 1.6%. Material for sequencing was blood. This TCR was sampled from a man between 18 and 29 years old in good health.

The CDR3 here is CASSKRGRYTDTQYF. The DNA for the CDR3 is TGTGCCAGTAGTAAGCGGGGGCGGTACACAGATACGCAGTATTTT. This sequence joins TRBV19 and TRBJ2-3; TRBD2 agrees at 8 bases. This CDR3 is built from 15 residues. Germline V CDR1 and CDR2: LNHDA, SQIVND (reference sequence). Trimming removed 4 bases from V and 2 bases from J; junction bases left unmatched: 5.